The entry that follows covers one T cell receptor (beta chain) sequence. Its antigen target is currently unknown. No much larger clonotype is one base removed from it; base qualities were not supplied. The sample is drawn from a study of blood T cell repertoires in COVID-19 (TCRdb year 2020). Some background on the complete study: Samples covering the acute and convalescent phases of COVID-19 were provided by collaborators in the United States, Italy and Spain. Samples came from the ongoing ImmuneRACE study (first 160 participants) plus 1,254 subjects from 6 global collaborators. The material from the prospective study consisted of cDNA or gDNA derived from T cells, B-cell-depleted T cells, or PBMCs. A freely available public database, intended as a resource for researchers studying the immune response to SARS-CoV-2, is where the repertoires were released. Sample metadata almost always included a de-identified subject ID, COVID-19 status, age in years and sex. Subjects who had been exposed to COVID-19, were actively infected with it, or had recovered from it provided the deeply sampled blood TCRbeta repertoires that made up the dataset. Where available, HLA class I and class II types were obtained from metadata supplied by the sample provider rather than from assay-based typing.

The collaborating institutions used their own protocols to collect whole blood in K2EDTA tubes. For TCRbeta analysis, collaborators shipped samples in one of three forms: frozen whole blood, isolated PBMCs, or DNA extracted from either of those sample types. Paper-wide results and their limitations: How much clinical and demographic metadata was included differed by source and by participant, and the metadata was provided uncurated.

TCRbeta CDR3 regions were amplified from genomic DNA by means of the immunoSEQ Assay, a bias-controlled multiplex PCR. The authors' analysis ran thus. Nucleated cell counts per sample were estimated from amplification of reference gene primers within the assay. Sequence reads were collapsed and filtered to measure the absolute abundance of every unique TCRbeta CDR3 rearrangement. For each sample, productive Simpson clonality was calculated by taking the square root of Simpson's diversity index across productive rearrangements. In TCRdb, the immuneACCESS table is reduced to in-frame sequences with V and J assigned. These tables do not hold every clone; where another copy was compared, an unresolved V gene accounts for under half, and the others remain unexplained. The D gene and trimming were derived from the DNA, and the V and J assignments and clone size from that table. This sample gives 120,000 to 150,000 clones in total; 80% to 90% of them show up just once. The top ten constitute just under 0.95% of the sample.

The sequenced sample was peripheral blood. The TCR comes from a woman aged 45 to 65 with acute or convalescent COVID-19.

The DNA reads TGTGCCAGCAGCGCGACAGGGGGACCAGCTACGCAGTATTTT. It translates as CASSATGGPATQYF. This chain joins TRBV9 to TRBJ2-3; TRBD1 aligns with 9 central bases. V has 3 bases trimmed and J has 8 bases trimmed; junction bases matching no gene number 7. The CDR3 has 14 amino acids, counting the end cysteine and phenylalanine. Only the CDR3 part of the read is kept: 42 bases, read in frame from the first base. According to the germline V gene, CDR1 reads SGDLS and CDR2 reads YYNGEE.